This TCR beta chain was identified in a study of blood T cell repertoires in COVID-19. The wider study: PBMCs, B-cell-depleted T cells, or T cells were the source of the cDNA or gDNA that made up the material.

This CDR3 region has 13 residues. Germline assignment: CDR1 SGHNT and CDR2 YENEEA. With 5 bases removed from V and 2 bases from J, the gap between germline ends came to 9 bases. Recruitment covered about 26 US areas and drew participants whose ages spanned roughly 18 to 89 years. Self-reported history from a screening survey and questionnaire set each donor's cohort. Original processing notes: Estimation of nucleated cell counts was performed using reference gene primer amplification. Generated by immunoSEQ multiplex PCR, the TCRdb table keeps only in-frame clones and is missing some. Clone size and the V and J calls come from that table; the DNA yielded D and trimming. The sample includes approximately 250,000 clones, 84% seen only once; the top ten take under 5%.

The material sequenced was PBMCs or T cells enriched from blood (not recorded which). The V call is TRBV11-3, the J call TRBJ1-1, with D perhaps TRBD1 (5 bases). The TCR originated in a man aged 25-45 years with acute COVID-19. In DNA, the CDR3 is TGTGCCAGCAGCGTACAGGTTAACACTGAAGCTTTCTTT. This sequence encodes CASSVQVNTEAFF.